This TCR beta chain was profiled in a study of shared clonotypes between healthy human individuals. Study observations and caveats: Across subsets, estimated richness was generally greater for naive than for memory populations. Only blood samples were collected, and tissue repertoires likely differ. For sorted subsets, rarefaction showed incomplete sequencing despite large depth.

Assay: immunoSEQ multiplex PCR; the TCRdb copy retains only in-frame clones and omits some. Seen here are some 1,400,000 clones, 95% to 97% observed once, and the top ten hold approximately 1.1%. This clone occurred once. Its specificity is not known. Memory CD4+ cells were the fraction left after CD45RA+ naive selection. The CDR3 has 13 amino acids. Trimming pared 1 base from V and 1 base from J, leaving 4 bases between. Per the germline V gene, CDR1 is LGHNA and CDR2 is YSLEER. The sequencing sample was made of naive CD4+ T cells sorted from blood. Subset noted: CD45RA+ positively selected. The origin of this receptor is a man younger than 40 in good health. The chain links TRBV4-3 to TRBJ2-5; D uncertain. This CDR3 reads CASSQGIQETQYF. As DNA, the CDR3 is TGCGCCAGCAGCCAAGGGATCCAAGAGACCCAGTACTTC.